These T cell receptor beta chains were read from a single sample in a study of chronic HIV infection and antiretroviral therapy. MiXCR was run by TCRdb on the 5' RACE reads, yielding one entry per CDR3 protein. The table includes approximately 30,000 distinct CDR3 sequences, about 9.6% detected once. Input material: peripheral blood. The receptor set was obtained from an adult who had HIV and had not received antiretroviral therapy, or was an uninfected healthy control (not recorded which). The CDR3 runs from the conserved cysteine through the conserved F or W. The D gene is left open where the match is weak.

J gene,D gene,V gene,CDR3 protein
TRBJ1-2,NA,TRBV12-5,CASGLGQKYGYTF
TRBJ2-6,NA,TRBV29-1,CSVEGGGRVNSGANVLTF
TRBJ1-5,TRBD1,TRBV29-1,CSVRTGDSNQPQHF
TRBJ2-7,TRBD2,TRBV6-1,CASSELAGASYEQYF
TRBJ2-2,NA,TRBV24-1,CATSGVPNTGELFF
TRBJ2-1,TRBD2,TRBV29-1,CSVGFPSGGAGEQFF
TRBJ1-5,NA,TRBV6-4,CASSDSPLPEGNQPQHF
TRBJ2-5,TRBD2,TRBV11-2,CASSFPSSGAKTQNF
TRBJ2-7,NA,TRBV12-5,CASGFPGRIYEQYF
TRBJ2-1,NA,TRBV9,CASSVEAAPANEQFF
TRBJ2-1,TRBD2,TRBV11-2,CASSLDRVAGAEQFF
TRBJ2-1,NA,TRBV25-1,CASSETLAGLEQFF
TRBJ1-1,TRBD1,TRBV12-3/TRBV12-4,CASRSGQGLSEAFF
TRBJ2-5,TRBD1,TRBV15,CATSRDLRQGVGETQYF
TRBJ1-6,TRBD1,TRBV10-3,CAIRGTGDSPLHF
TRBJ2-7,NA,TRBV10-3,CAISGGQRDPGQYF
TRBJ1-3,NA,TRBV21-1,CASSGEGEGTNTIYF